This TCR beta chain was observed in a study of T cell changes during pregnancy in multiple sclerosis. V was clipped by 5 bases and J by 3 bases; unmatched bases: 4. Germline V gives CDR1 ENHRY, CDR2 SYGVKD. There are 14 residues in the CDR3. Some clones are missing from TCRdb's copy, which holds only in-frame ones; the method was immunoSEQ multiplex PCR. This sample has roughly 52,000 clones, with about 87% found just once. This chain joins TRBV10-3 and TRBJ2-7; 10 nucleotides line up with TRBD2. The sequence came from a female donor with multiple sclerosis, enrolled in a pregnancy study. Sequences were derived from CD4+ T cells from peripheral blood mononuclear cells, sampled in the first trimester of pregnancy. CDR3 coding DNA: TGTGCCATCAGTTCAGCGGGAGGGCTCTACGAGCAGTACTTC. Its protein product is CAISSAGGLYEQYF.